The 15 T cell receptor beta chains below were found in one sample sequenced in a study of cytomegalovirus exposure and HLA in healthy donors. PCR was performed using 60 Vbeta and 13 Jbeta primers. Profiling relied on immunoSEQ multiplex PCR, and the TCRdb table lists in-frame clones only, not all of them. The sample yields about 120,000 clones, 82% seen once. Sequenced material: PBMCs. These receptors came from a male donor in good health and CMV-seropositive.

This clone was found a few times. The CDR3 sequence: CASSPPPRRPEKLFF. CDR3 bases: TGTGCCAGTAGCCCCCCGCCGCGGCGGCCTGAAAAACTGTTTTTT. The chain is built from TRBV19 and TRBJ1-4; no clear D. Germline V lookup: CDR1 LNHDA, CDR2 SQIVND (reference sequence). This CDR3 is built from 15 residues. V shed 6 bases and J shed 7 bases, with 18 bases lying between them.

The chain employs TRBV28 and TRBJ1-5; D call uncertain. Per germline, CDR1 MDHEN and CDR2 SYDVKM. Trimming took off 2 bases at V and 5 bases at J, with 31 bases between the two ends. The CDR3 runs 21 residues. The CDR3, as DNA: TGTGCCAGCAGTTTACCCACCCGAGGAGCGGGGTCGACTCTATTTGATCAGCCCCAGCATTTT. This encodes CASSLPTRGAGSTLFDQPQHF.

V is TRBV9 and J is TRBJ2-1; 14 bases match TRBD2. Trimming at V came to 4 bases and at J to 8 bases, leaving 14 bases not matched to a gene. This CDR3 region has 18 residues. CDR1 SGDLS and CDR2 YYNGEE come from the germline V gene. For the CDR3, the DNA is TGTGCCAGCAGCCCAAGGGAGGGGACTAGCGGGAGTTGGTATGAGCAGTTCTTC. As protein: CASSPREGTSGSWYEQFF.

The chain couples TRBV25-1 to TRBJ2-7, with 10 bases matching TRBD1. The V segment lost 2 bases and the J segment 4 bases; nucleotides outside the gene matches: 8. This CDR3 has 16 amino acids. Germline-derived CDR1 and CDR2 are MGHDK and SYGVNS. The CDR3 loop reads CASSEREGQGHYEQYF. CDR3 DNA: TGTGCCAGCAGTGAAAGAGAGGGACAGGGGCATTACGAGCAGTACTTC.

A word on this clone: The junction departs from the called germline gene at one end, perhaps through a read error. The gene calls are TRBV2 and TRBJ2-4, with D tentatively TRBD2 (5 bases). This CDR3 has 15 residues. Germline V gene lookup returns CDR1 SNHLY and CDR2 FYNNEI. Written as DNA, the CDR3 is TGTGCCAGCAGTTATGGAGGCGCGGTCAAAAACAGTCAGTACTTC. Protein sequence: CASSYGGAVKNSQYF. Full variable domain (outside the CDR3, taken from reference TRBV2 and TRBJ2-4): EPEVTQTPSHQVTQMGQEVILRCVPISNHLYFYWYRQILGQKVEFLVSFYNNEISEKSEIFDDQFSVERPDGSNFTLKIRSTKLEDSAMYFCASSYGGAVKNSQYFGAGTRLSVL.

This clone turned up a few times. CDR3 loop: CASSLVGAGANYGYTF. The CDR3 DNA follows: TGTGCCAGCAGCTTAGTAGGTGCGGGAGCTAACTATGGCTACACCTTC. The chain joins TRBV7-9 to TRBJ1-2; the D is unclear. V was shortened by 1 base and J by 0 bases, with 12 bases between the two germline ends. The CDR3 loop spans 16 amino acids. Per the germline V gene, CDR1 is SEHNR and CDR2 is FQNEAQ (reference sequence).

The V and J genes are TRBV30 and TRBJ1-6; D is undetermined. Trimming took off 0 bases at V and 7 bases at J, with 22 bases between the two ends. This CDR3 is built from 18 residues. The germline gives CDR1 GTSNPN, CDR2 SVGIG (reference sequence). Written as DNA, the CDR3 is TGTGCCTGGAGTGTAAGAGGATTCCTCGCCGCGGGGAATTCACCCCTCCACTTT. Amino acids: CAWSVRGFLAAGNSPLHF.

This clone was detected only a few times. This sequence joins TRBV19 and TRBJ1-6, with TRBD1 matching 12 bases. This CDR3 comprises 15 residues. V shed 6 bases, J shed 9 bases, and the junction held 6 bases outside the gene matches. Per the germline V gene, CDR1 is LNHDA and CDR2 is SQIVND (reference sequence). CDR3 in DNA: TGTGCCAGTAGCCCGGGACAGGGGGCAGGTTCACCCCTCCACTTT. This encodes CASSPGQGAGSPLHF.

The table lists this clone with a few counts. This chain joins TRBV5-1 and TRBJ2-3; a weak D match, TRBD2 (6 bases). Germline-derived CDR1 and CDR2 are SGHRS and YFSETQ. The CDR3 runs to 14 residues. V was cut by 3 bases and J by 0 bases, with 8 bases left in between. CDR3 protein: CASSSSGSTDTQYF. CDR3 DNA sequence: TGCGCCAGCAGCTCCAGCGGGAGCACAGATACGCAGTATTTT.

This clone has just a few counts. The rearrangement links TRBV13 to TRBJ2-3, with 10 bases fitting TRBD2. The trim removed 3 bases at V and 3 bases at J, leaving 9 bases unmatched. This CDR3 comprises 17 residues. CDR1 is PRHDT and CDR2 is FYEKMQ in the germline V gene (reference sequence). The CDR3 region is CASSFLLAGDRTDTQYF. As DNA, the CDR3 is TGTGCCAGCAGCTTTCTTCTAGCGGGAGACAGGACAGATACGCAGTATTTT.

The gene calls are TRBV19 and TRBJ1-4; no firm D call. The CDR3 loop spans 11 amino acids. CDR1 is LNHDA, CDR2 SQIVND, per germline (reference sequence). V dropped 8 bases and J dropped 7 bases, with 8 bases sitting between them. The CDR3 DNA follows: TGTGCCAGTGAAGCCGGTGAAAAACTGTTTTTT. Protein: CASEAGEKLFF.

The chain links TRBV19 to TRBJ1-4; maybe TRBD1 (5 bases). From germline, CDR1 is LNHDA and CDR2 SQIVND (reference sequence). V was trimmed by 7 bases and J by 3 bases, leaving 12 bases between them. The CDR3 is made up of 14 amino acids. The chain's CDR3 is CASTDGGSNEKLFF. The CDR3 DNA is TGTGCCAGTACCGACGGGGGGTCTAATGAAAAACTGTTTTTT.

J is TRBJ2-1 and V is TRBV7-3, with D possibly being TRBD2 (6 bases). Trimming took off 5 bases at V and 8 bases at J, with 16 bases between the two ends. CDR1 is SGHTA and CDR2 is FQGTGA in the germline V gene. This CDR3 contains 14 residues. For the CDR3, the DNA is TGTGCCAGCAGCCCCGGGGGAAGGGCGTATGAGCAGTTCTTC. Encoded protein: CASSPGGRAYEQFF.

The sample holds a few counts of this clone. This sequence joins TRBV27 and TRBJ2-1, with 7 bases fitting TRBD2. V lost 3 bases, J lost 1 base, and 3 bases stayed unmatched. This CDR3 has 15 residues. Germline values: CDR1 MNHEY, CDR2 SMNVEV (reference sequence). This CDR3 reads CASSFPSGSYNEQFF. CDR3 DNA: TGTGCCAGCAGTTTTCCTAGCGGATCCTACAATGAGCAGTTCTTC.

The CDR3 bases are TGTGCCATCAGTGAGTCTTTTCGGGAGTCGCAGTATTTT. Encoded protein: CAISESFRESQYF. The rearrangement links TRBV10-3 to TRBJ2-3, with D maybe TRBD2 (6 bases). In germline, CDR1 is ENHRY, CDR2 SYGVKD. This CDR3 has 13 residues. V was shortened by 0 bases and J by 10 bases, with 11 bases between the two germline ends.